Following are 16 T cell receptor beta chains from one sample sequenced in a study of OX40 agonist ivuxolimab in advanced cancers. Sequencing used immunoSEQ multiplex PCR; TCRdb keeps in-frame clones, though not all of them. The profile shows more than 70,000 clones, almost 85% of them singletons. Sample: CD4+ or CD8+ T cells sorted from blood, taken in a trial of the OX40 agonist ivuxolimab. The receptor source for this set is an adult with an advanced solid tumor such as melanoma, head and neck, liver or kidney cancer.

The V call is TRBV6-5, the J call TRBJ1-6, with 8 bases matching TRBD1. Germline values: CDR1 MNHEY, CDR2 SVGAGI. The J segment lost 9 bases and the V segment lost 5 bases, leaving 9 bases of the junction unmatched. CDR3 length: 15 residues. The CDR3 spells CASSQEQGAVSPLHF. The CDR3 region has the DNA TGTGCCAGCAGTCAAGAGCAGGGGGCTGTTTCACCCCTCCACTTT.

The chain links TRBV6-1 to TRBJ2-2; 9 bases agree with TRBD1. Germline CDR1 MNHNS, CDR2 SASEGT. After removal of 2 bases from V and 2 bases from J, the junction contained 3 bases not matched to a gene. The CDR3 sequence is 16 residues long. As DNA, the CDR3 is TGTGCCAGCAGTGAAAAGGGACAGGGAAACACCGGGGAGCTGTTTTTT. Translating gives CASSEKGQGNTGELFF.

The gene calls are TRBV9 and TRBJ1-1, with a possible D match to TRBD1 (5 bases). In germline, CDR1 is SGDLS, CDR2 YYNGEE. The CDR3 has 17 residues. V gave up 0 bases and J gave up 0 bases, with 15 bases separating them. CDR3 coding DNA: TGTGCCAGCAGCGTAGGGGAGGGGACTACGTTGAACACTGAAGCTTTCTTT. Protein product: CASSVGEGTTLNTEAFF.

V and J are TRBV2 and TRBJ1-1, with a weak D call TRBD1 (6 bases). V shed 6 bases and J shed 6 bases, with 14 bases lying between them. The CDR3 spans 13 residues. Germline-derived CDR1 and CDR2 are SNHLY and FYNNEI. CDR3 sequence: CASSNTGMSEAFF. The CDR3 DNA is TGTGCCAGCAGCAATACAGGGATGTCTGAAGCTTTCTTT. Supplemented by reference TRBV2 and TRBJ1-1, the full variable domain reads EPEVTQTPSHQVTQMGQEVILRCVPISNHLYFYWYRQILGQKVEFLVSFYNNEISEKSEIFDDQFSVERPDGSNFTLKIRSTKLEDSAMYFCASSNTGMSEAFFGQGTRLTVV.

V and J are TRBV6-5 and TRBJ1-2; D might be TRBD1 (5 bases). This CDR3 contains 13 residues. Trimming cost V 6 bases and J 6 bases, with 14 bases left between them. Germline V lookup: CDR1 MNHEY, CDR2 SVGAGI. The CDR3 DNA follows: TGTGCCAGCAGGAGGACCGGGACGGATGGCTACACCTTC. Translation gives CASRRTGTDGYTF.

The gene calls are TRBV13 and TRBJ1-1; no firm D call. Germline-derived CDR1 and CDR2 are PRHDT and FYEKMQ (reference sequence). This CDR3 is 15 amino acids long. V shed 7 bases and J shed 1 base, with 16 bases lying between them. The CDR3 DNA reads TGTGCCAGCACCGGAGATGGGAGGACGAACACTGAAGCTTTCTTT. Encoded protein: CASTGDGRTNTEAFF.

V is TRBV7-2 and J is TRBJ2-7; TRBD2 matches 10 bases. Germline V gives CDR1 SGHTA, CDR2 FQGNSA. This CDR3 spans 12 amino acids. Germline trimming cut 5 bases from V and 10 bases from J; bases unmatched to any gene: 5. In nucleotides, the CDR3 is TGTGCCAGCAGCACCGGGACTAGCGCTCAGTACTTC. Protein sequence: CASSTGTSAQYF. The full variable domain, completed using reference TRBV7-2 and TRBJ2-7, is GAGVSQSPSNKVTEKGKDVELRCDPISGHTALYWYRQSLGQGLEFLIYFQGNSAPDKSGLPSDRFSAERTGGSVSTLTIQRTQQEDSAVYLCASSTGTSAQYFGPGTRLTVT.

A word on this clone: Germline and junction disagree at one end, which may indicate a read error. V usage is TRBV7-2 and J usage is TRBJ1-1, with a tentative D call TRBD1 (5 bases). The CDR3 spans 15 residues. Germline CDR1 and CDR2: SGHTA and FQGNSA. In DNA form, the CDR3 reads TGTGCCAGCAGCCTAGCGGGGGTTCTCAATACTGAAGCTTTCTTT. Amino acid sequence: CASSLAGVLNTEAFF.

A few counts support this clone. The chain couples TRBV18 to TRBJ1-3; D not certain. Deletions cut 3 bases from V and 0 bases from J, with 6 bases between. This CDR3 comprises 14 residues. From germline, CDR1 is KGHSH and CDR2 LQKENI. This CDR3 is CASSPNFSGNTIYF. The CDR3, as DNA: TGTGCCAGCTCACCCAACTTCTCTGGAAACACCATATATTTT.

The CDR3 nucleotides read TGTGCCAGCAGAGAGGGTTGGGAGACTGAAGCTTTCTTT. It yields the protein CASREGWETEAFF. The chain is built from TRBV27 and TRBJ1-1, with D unresolved. Germline V gene lookup returns CDR1 MNHEY and CDR2 SMNVEV (reference sequence). This CDR3 is built from 13 residues. V was clipped by 6 bases and J by 5 bases, with 13 bases between them.

The chain joins TRBV11-2 to TRBJ2-5; perhaps TRBD1 as D (5 bases). Germline V gene lookup returns CDR1 SGHAT and CDR2 FQNNGV. The CDR3 length is 14 residues. Trimming took off 0 bases at V and 9 bases at J, with 14 bases between the two ends. The CDR3 sequence: CASSLEGAQMAQYF. CDR3 sequence (DNA): TGTGCCAGCAGCTTAGAAGGGGCCCAGATGGCCCAGTACTTC.

The genes are TRBV5-8 and TRBJ1-2; D not resolved. Trimming took 0 bases from V and 8 from J, leaving 5 bases between them. Germline-derived CDR1 and CDR2 are SGHTS and YDEGEE. The CDR3 contains 11 residues. In nucleotides, the CDR3 is TGTGCCAGCAGCTTGGGATGGGGCTACACCTTC. Encoded protein: CASSLGWGYTF.

The CDR3 sequence: CASSIREQFF. CDR3 DNA sequence: TGTGCCAGTAGTATTAGAGAGCAGTTCTTC. V gene TRBV19 combines with J gene TRBJ2-1; D is unclear. The germline V and J ends were trimmed by 3 bases and 10 bases, with 4 bases remaining between them. The length of the CDR3 is 10 residues. Germline CDR1 LNHDA, CDR2 SQIVND (reference sequence).

In DNA, the CDR3 is TGTGCCAGCAGCCGGGACAGGACCAACACCGGGGAGCTGTTTTTT. This codes for CASSRDRTNTGELFF. The chain is built from TRBV11-3 and TRBJ2-2; TRBD1 matches at 8 bases. Germline assignment: CDR1 SGHNT and CDR2 YENEEA. V gave up 5 bases and J gave up 2 bases; unmatched junction bases: 4. CDR3 length: 15 amino acids. Based on the CDR3 plus reference TRBV11-3 and TRBJ2-2, the full variable domain is EAGVVQSPRYKIIEKKQPVAFWCNPISGHNTLYWYLQNLGQGPELLIRYENEEAVDDSQLPKDRFSAERLKGVDSTLKIQPAELGDSAVYLCASSRDRTNTGELFFGEGSRLTVL.

This clone was seen a single time. The chain links TRBV5-4 to TRBJ1-1; no firm D call. The germline gives CDR1 SGHNT, CDR2 YYREEE (reference sequence). The V and J ends lost 3 bases and 3 bases respectively, with 9 bases between them. The CDR3 has 13 residues. CDR3 sequence (DNA): TGTGCCAGCAGCTCCGTCTTTTACACTGAAGCTTTCTTT. Its translation is CASSSVFYTEAFF.

The chain uses TRBV10-2 and TRBJ2-1; D perhaps matches TRBD2 (7 bases). V shed 7 bases and J shed 1 base, with 17 bases lying between them. The CDR3 is 16 amino acids. CDR1 and CDR2 (germline): WSHSY, SAAADI. The CDR3 protein is CASMGGAHPSYNEQFF. The CDR3 coding sequence is TGCGCCAGCATGGGGGGGGCCCACCCTTCCTACAATGAGCAGTTCTTC.